This entry lists 16 T cell receptor beta chains sequenced from one sample in a study of T cells of healthy individuals. TCRdb analysed the 5' RACE reads with MiXCR anew, one entry per CDR3 protein. The sample shows some 69,000 distinct CDR3 sequences, under 20% of them seen only once. These receptors were obtained from a human donor in good health.

There are many counts of this clonotype. The chain joins TRBV6-5 to TRBJ1-2; D not resolved. The CDR3 has 17 residues. The germline V gene has CDR1 MNHEY and CDR2 SVGAGI. V gave up 0 bases and J gave up 4 bases, with 18 bases separating them. CDR3 loop: CASSYSEFSAGLYGYTF. The CDR3 nucleotides read TGTGCCAGCAGTTACTCCGAATTCAGCGCAGGACTCTATGGCTACACCTTC.

This clonotype was counted only a few times. One junction end disagrees with the germline gene, perhaps due to a read error. V gene TRBV6-6 combines with J gene TRBJ2-2; 9 positions match TRBD1. The germline V gene has CDR1 MNHNY and CDR2 SVGAGI (reference sequence). This CDR3 is built from 15 residues. The DNA for the CDR3 is TGTGCCAACAGTTCGGGGACAGGGAGCACCGGGGAGCTGTTTTTT. It is translated as CANSSGTGSTGELFF.

This clonotype showed up many times. V gene TRBV12-3 or TRBV12-4 combines with J gene TRBJ2-1, with 9 nucleotides matching TRBD2. The V and J ends lost 2 bases and 6 bases, in that order; junction bases with no gene match: 8. The CDR3 runs to 16 residues. The CDR3 protein is CASSLSWRGGLNEQFF. The CDR3, as DNA: TGTGCCAGCAGTTTATCGTGGCGGGGGGGCCTCAATGAGCAGTTCTTC.

Points on this clonotype: This may be a read error: a much more frequent sequence differs by one nucleotide. The genes are TRBV5-1 and TRBJ2-5; 8 bases fit TRBD2. CDR1 SGHRS and CDR2 YFSETQ come from the germline V gene. This CDR3 contains 14 residues. This chain's CDR3 is CASTSGGAWETKYF. The CDR3 DNA reads as TGCGCCAGTACCTCCGGGGGGGCATGGGAGACCAAGTACTTC. The variable domain in full, with the rest retrieved from reference TRBV5-1 and TRBJ2-5, is KAGVTQTPRYLIKTRGQQVTLSCSPISGHRSVSWYQQTPGQGLQFLFEYFSETQRNKGNFPGRFSGRQFSNSRSEMNVSTLELGDSALYLCASTSGGAWETKYFGPGTRLLVL.

This clonotype showed up many times. The rearrangement uses TRBV6-5 and TRBJ2-3; D is unclear. Germline lookup yields CDR1 MNHEY and CDR2 SVGAGI. V shed 4 bases and J shed 0 bases, with 8 bases lying between them. CDR3 length: 14 amino acids. CDR3: CASSLGSSTDTQYF. CDR3 coding DNA: TGTGCCAGCAGTTTGGGCTCTAGCACAGATACGCAGTATTTT.

For this clonotype: One end of the junction does not line up with germline, which may come from a read error. V is TRBV28 and J is TRBJ2-1; no reliable D call. Germline V gene lookup returns CDR1 MDHEN and CDR2 SYDVKM. The length of the CDR3 is 13 residues. In DNA, the CDR3 is TGTACCAGCAGTCGCCCGCCAGGAAATGAGCAGTTCTTC. This sequence encodes CTSSRPPGNEQFF.

This clonotype was seen many times. The V gene is TRBV19, the J gene TRBJ2-1; 10 bases align to TRBD2. The CDR3 is 14 amino acids. The V gene's germline CDR1 is LNHDA and CDR2 SQIVND (reference sequence). Trimming removed 0 bases from V and 13 bases from J; junction bases left unmatched: 6. CDR3 region: CASSIDQSGRAQFF. In DNA, the CDR3 is TGTGCCAGTAGTATAGATCAGAGCGGGAGGGCTCAGTTCTTC.

This clonotype was counted at least ten times. The rearrangement uses TRBV3-1 and TRBJ2-1; the match to TRBD1 covers 10 bases. Germline V gene lookup returns CDR1 LGHDT and CDR2 YNNKEL (reference sequence). Losses at the gene ends were 4 bases for V and 3 bases for J; bases not matched to a gene: 3. The CDR3 covers 15 residues. The CDR3 region is CASSPGQGGYNEQFF. In DNA form, the CDR3 reads TGTGCCAGCAGCCCCGGACAGGGGGGCTACAATGAGCAGTTCTTC.

V and J are TRBV5-1 and TRBJ2-1, with 8 bases lining up with TRBD2. Unmatched junction bases numbered 4, after V lost 3 bases and J lost 5 bases. Looked up from germline, CDR1 is SGHRS and CDR2 is YFSETQ. CDR3 length: 14 amino acids. The CDR3 nucleotides read TGCGCCAGCAGCTCGGGGGGGGGCAACAATGAGCAGTTCTTC. It translates to CASSSGGGNNEQFF.

By frequency in the sample, this clonotype is medium-sized. J is TRBJ1-4 and V is TRBV20-1, with 7 bases identical to TRBD1. The CDR3 spans 16 residues. V shed 0 bases and J 8 bases; nucleotides not matched to a gene: 12. The germline gives CDR1 DFQATT, CDR2 SNEGSKA (reference sequence). The CDR3 DNA is TGCAGTGCTAGAGATATCACAGGGGCTAGCGGGGAAAAACTGTTTTTT. This translates into CSARDITGASGEKLFF.

In this sample, this clonotype turned up many times. This chain uses TRBV5-1 with TRBJ1-6; no clear D gene. The CDR3 is made up of 15 amino acids. Looked up from germline, CDR1 is SGHRS and CDR2 is YFSETQ. The V end lost 0 bases, the J end lost 8 bases, and 12 bases lay between the germline ends. The CDR3 coding sequence is TGCGCCAGCAGCTTGGCTAGAGGGTCTGATTCACCCCTCCACTTT. Protein product: CASSLARGSDSPLHF. The full variable domain, its missing parts supplied by reference TRBV5-1 and TRBJ1-6, is KAGVTQTPRYLIKTRGQQVTLSCSPISGHRSVSWYQQTPGQGLQFLFEYFSETQRNKGNFPGRFSGRQFSNSRSEMNVSTLELGDSALYLCASSLARGSDSPLHFGNGTRLTVT.

This clonotype was seen many times. The chain uses TRBV28 and TRBJ1-2; D is undetermined. Germline V gene sequence: CDR1 MDHEN, CDR2 SYDVKM. Trimming left V 2 bases short and J 1 base short, with 2 bases between. This CDR3 has 12 amino acids. The CDR3 loop reads CASSLVNYGYTF. The CDR3 coding sequence is TGTGCCAGCAGTTTAGTTAACTATGGCTACACCTTC.

The chain uses TRBV6-5 and TRBJ2-2; 9 bases line up with TRBD1. CDR3 size: 16 residues. V shed 0 bases and J 2 bases; nucleotides not matched to a gene: 1. Per germline, CDR1 MNHEY and CDR2 SVGAGI. The CDR3 coding sequence is TGTGCCAGCAGTTACTCTACAGGGGGCAACACCGGGGAGCTGTTTTTT. The encoded protein is CASSYSTGGNTGELFF.

The chain combines TRBV9 with TRBJ2-1; tentative D call: TRBD2 (5 bases). This CDR3 is 14 amino acids long. Germline V gene sequence: CDR1 SGDLS, CDR2 YYNGEE. With 0 bases removed from V and 10 bases from J, the gap between germline ends came to 14 bases. CDR3 sequence (DNA): TGTGCCAGCAGCGTAGATTCGAGGGCCTTCGAGCAGTTCTTC. Its protein product is CASSVDSRAFEQFF.

This clonotype turned up a few times. J is TRBJ2-1 and V is TRBV4-2; D is possibly TRBD1 (6 bases). The V and J ends lost 6 bases and 8 bases respectively, with 14 bases between them. Looked up from germline, CDR1 is LGHNA and CDR2 is YNFKEQ. This CDR3 has 13 residues. This CDR3 is CASRLNSGDEQFF. The CDR3 DNA reads as TGTGCCAGCAGACTAAACTCAGGGGATGAGCAGTTCTTC.

The V gene is TRBV30, the J gene TRBJ1-1, with D possibly matching TRBD1 (6 bases). The CDR3 contains 16 residues. V dropped 0 bases and J dropped 10 bases, with 24 bases sitting between them. Germline V gene lookup returns CDR1 GTSNPN and CDR2 SVGIG (reference sequence). The CDR3: CAWSVKGSGVLRRAFF. In nucleotides, the CDR3 is TGTGCCTGGAGTGTAAAAGGCTCAGGGGTGCTCCGACGAGCTTTCTTT.